The rows below give T cell receptor beta chains drawn from one sample of a study of identical twins. TCRdb called the 5' RACE reads again in MiXCR, with one record for every CDR3 protein. The sample carries around 250,000 distinct CDR3 sequences, approximately 11% recorded once. The same specimen was also included in a second study, on yellow fever vaccine responses in identical twins.

Sequences were obtained from memory (CD45RO+) T cells sorted from blood. These receptors originate from a woman between 18 and 29 years old in good health. Each CDR3 is given with its conserved first and last residue. D genes are given only for firm matches. Size tells how often a clone was seen (once, few, many) or the class of an expanded clone, and some rows leave it out.

TGTGCCAGCGGAGCTTGGATAGCGGGGGCCAACACAGATACGCAGTATTTT,CASGAWIAGANTDTQYF,TRBV7-3,many,TRBD2,TRBJ2-3
TGCAGTGCCAAGAGGCCTCCCGGAGGGCATCAGCCCCAGCATTTT,CSAKRPPGGHQPQHF,TRBV20-1,few,.,TRBJ1-5
TGTGCCAGCAGCTTTTCTTCGCCGGGACAGTTAAATGAGCAGTTCTTC,CASSFSSPGQLNEQFF,TRBV11-2,few,TRBD1,TRBJ2-1
TGTGCCAGCAGTCAGGGTTTTTCCAGCTCTGGGGCCAACGTCCTGACTTTC,CASSQGFSSSGANVLTF,TRBV28,.,.,TRBJ2-6
TGTGCCACCGCTATACTAGCGGATACGCAGTATTTT,CATAILADTQYF,TRBV10-3,.,TRBD2,TRBJ2-3
TGTGCCAGCAGTTACCACGATTGGACAGACCTAGCCAAAAACATTCAGTACTTC,CASSYHDWTDLAKNIQYF,TRBV6-5,.,.,TRBJ2-4
TGTGCCAGCAGCCACGAGGAGGGAGATACGCAGTATTTT,CASSHEEGDTQYF,TRBV12-3/TRBV12-4,many,.,TRBJ2-3
TGTGCCAGCAGCCAAGATCGTTCTGGGGGCGAAGGATATTTT,CASSQDRSGGEGYF,TRBV3-1,.,.,TRBJ1-1
TGCGCCAGCAGCTTTCGGACAGGGAACACCGGGGAGCTGTTTTTT,CASSFRTGNTGELFF,TRBV5-1,.,TRBD1,TRBJ2-2
TGTGCCAGCAGGGGGGACAGGCTTTACGAGCAGTACTTC,CASRGDRLYEQYF,TRBV6-1,.,TRBD1,TRBJ2-7
TGTGCCAGCAGTTTACCCGGGGTCCTAGCCAAAAACATTCAGTACTTC,CASSLPGVLAKNIQYF,TRBV28,few,.,TRBJ2-4
TGCAGCGTGCCGACAGGGGCCACTGAAGCTTTCTTT,CSVPTGATEAFF,TRBV29-1,many,TRBD1,TRBJ1-1
TGCGCCAGCAGCTCGCAGGGGACACTTGGAAACACCATATATTTT,CASSSQGTLGNTIYF,TRBV5-1,few,.,TRBJ1-3
TGCAGTGCTCGACAGGCTGGGGCCAACGTCCTGACTTTC,CSARQAGANVLTF,TRBV20-1,.,.,TRBJ2-6
TGTGCCAGCAGCTTGAAAGGTAAAACAAGCAATCAGCCCCAGCATTTT,CASSLKGKTSNQPQHF,TRBV5-6,many,.,TRBJ1-5
TGTGCCTGGAGCGGGAACCAGGGGTCCGTCGGCGGCTACACCTTC,CAWSGNQGSVGGYTF,TRBV30,.,.,TRBJ1-2
TGCGCCAGCAGCGCTAGACAGGGTTTCTACAATGAGCAGTTCTTC,CASSARQGFYNEQFF,TRBV4-1,few,TRBD1,TRBJ2-1
TGTGCCAGCAGCCAACAACTTAGAAAGACCCAGTACTTC,CASSQQLRKTQYF,TRBV3-1,few,.,TRBJ2-5
TGTGCCAGCAGTTGGACTAGCGCGAACACCGGGGAGCTGTTTTTT,CASSWTSANTGELFF,TRBV6-2/TRBV6-3,.,TRBD2,TRBJ2-2
TGTGCCAGCAGCACAGAACAGGGGGCGGGGGACACTGAAGCTTTCTTT,CASSTEQGAGDTEAFF,TRBV5-6,.,TRBD1,TRBJ1-1